This T cell receptor beta chain was captured in a study of Graves' ophthalmopathy and Graves' hyperthyroidism. It was from roughly 10 ml of fresh peripheral blood that the PBMCs came. Germline values: CDR1 MNHEY, CDR2 SVGAGI. The CDR3 consists of 15 residues. The V and J ends lost 4 bases and 2 bases, in that order; junction bases with no gene match: 7. Amplification targeted the TCR beta CDR3 regions, with RNA transcripts as the source material. A first-round RT-PCR used HTBI primers, followed by a second-round multiplex PCR. From the multiplex PCR reads, TCRdb called clonotypes with MiXCR, one entry per CDR3 protein. The sample includes 620,000 or so distinct CDR3 sequences, about a fifth of them seen just once.

This TCR came from a woman under 30 with stable Graves' hyperthyroidism. Some clones in this sample may be carry-over from other donors' samples. Material for sequencing was peripheral blood. This rearrangement joins TRBV6-5 to TRBJ2-5; TRBD1 matches at 7 bases. CDR3 sequence (DNA): TGTGCCAGCAGTTTCGACAGGGACCCTCAAGAGACCCAGTACTTC. Its protein product is CASSFDRDPQETQYF.